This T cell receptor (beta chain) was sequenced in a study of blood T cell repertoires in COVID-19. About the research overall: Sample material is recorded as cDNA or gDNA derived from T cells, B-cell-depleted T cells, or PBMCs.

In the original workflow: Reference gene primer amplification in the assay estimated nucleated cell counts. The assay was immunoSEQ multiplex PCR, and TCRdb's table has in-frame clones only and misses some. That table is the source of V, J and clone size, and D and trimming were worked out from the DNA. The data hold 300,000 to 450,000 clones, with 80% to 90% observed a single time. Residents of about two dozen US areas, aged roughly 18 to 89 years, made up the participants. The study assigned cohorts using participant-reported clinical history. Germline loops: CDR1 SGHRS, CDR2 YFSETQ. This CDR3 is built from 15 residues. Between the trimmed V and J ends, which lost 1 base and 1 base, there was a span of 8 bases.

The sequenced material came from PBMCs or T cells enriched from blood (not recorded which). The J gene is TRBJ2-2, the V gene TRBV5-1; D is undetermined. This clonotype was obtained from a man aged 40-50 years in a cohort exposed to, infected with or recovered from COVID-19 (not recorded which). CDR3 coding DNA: TGCGCCAGCAGCTTGACGGCTAGGAACACCGGGGAGCTGTTTTTT. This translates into CASSLTARNTGELFF.